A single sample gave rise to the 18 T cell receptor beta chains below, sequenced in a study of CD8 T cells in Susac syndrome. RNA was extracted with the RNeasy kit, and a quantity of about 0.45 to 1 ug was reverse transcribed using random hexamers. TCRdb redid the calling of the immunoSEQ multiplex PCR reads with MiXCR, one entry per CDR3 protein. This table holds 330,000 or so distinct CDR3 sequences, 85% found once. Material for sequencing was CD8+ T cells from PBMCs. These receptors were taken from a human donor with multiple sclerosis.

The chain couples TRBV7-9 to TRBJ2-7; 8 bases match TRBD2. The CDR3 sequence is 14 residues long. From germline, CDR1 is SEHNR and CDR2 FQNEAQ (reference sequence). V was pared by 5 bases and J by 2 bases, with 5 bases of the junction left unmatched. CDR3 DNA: TGTGCCAGCAGCCCGCCGGGACTAGCCTACGAGCAGTACTTC. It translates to CASSPPGLAYEQYF.

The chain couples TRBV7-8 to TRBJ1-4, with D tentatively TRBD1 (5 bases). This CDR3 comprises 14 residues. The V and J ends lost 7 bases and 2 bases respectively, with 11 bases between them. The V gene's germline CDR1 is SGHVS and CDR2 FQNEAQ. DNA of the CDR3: TGTGCCAGCAACCAAGACAGTACTAATGAAAAACTGTTTTTT. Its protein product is CASNQDSTNEKLFF. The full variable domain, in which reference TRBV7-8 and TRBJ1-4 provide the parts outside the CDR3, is GAGVSQSPRYKVAKRGQDVALRCDPISGHVSLFWYQQALGQGPEFLTYFQNEAQLDKSGLPSDRFFAERPEGSVSTLKIQRTQQEDSAVYLCASNQDSTNEKLFFGSGTQLSVL.

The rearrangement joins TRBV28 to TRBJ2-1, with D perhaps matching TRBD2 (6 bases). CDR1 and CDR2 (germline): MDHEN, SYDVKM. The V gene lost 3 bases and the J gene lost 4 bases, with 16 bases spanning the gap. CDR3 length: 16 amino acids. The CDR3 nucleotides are TGTGCCAGCAGTTTGGAGGGGACGGCTAGATACAATGAGCAGTTCTTC. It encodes CASSLEGTARYNEQFF.

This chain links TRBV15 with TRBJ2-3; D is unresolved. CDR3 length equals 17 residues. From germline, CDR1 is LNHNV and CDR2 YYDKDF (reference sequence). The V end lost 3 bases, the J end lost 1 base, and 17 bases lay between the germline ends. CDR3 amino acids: CATSRSWGSRGTDTQYF. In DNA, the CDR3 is TGTGCCACCAGCAGGTCGTGGGGTTCAAGAGGCACAGATACGCAGTATTTT.

The CDR3 sequence is CASSKRESVLNEQFF. The CDR3 coding sequence is TGTGCCAGCAGCAAGCGGGAGTCGGTCCTCAATGAGCAGTTCTTC. J is TRBJ2-1 and V is TRBV5-8; 8 bases line up with TRBD2. CDR1 is SGHTS, CDR2 YDEGEE, per germline. Trimming removed 4 bases from V and 6 bases from J; junction bases left unmatched: 9. The CDR3 covers 15 residues.

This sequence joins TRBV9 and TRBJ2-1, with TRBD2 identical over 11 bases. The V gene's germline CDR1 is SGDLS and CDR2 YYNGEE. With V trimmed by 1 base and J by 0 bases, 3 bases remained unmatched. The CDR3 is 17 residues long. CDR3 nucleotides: TGTGCCAGCAGCGTAATAGCGGGAGGGAGCTCCTACAATGAGCAGTTCTTC. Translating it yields CASSVIAGGSSYNEQFF.

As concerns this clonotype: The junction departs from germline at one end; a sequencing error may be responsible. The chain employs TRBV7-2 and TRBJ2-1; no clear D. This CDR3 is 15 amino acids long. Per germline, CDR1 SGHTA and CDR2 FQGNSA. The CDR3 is CARSLASDWYNEQFF. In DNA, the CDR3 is TGTGCCCGCAGCTTAGCAAGCGATTGGTACAATGAGCAGTTCTTC.

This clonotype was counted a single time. CDR3 region: CASSFGMELAGAETQYF. CDR3 nucleotide sequence: TGTGCCAGCAGCTTCGGGATGGAACTAGCGGGAGCAGAGACCCAGTACTTC. This chain joins TRBV5-5 and TRBJ2-5, with 11 bases matching TRBD2. CDR1 SGHKS and CDR2 YYEKEE come from the germline V gene (reference sequence). Trimming removed 2 bases from V and 4 bases from J; junction bases left unmatched: 10. CDR3 size: 17 residues.

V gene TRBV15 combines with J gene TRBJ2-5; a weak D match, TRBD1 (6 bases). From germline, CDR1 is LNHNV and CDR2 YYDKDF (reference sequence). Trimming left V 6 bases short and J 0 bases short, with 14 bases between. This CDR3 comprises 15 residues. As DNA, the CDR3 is TGTGCCACCAGGATGCACAGGGCGGACCAAGAGACCCAGTACTTC. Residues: CATRMHRADQETQYF.

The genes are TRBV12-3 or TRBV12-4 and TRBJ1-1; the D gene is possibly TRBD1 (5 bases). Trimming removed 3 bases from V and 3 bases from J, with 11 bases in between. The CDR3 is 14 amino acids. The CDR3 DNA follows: TGTGCCAGCAGTTTCTATGGGGCGGACACTGAAGCTTTCTTT. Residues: CASSFYGADTEAFF.

The CDR3 loop is CASSEDRGISYEQYF. Here the CDR3 DNA reads TGTGCCAGCAGTGAAGATAGGGGGATCTCCTACGAGCAGTACTTC. The chain joins TRBV6-1 to TRBJ2-7; a possible D gene is TRBD1 (6 bases). V was pared by 1 base and J by 0 bases, with 10 bases between. Germline-derived CDR1 and CDR2 are MNHNS and SASEGT. CDR3 length: 15 amino acids.

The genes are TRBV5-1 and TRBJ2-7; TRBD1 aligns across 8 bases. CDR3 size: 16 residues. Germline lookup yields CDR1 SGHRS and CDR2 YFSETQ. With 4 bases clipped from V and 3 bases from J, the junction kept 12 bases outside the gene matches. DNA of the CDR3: TGCGCCAGCAGCGACGGAACGGGACAGGCTGTCTACGAGCAGTACTTC. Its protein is CASSDGTGQAVYEQYF.

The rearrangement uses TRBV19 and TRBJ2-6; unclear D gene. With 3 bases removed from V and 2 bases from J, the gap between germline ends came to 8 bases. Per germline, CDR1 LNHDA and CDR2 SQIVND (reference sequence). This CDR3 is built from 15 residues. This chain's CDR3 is CASSISPTGANVLTF. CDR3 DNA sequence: TGTGCCAGTAGTATTAGCCCGACTGGGGCCAACGTCCTGACTTTC.

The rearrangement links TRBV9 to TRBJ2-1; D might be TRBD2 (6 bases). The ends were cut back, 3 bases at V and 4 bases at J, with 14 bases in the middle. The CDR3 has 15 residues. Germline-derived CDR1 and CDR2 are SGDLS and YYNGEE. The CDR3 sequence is CASSAGGATYNEQFF. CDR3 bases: TGTGCCAGCAGCGCAGGCGGGGCCACTTACAATGAGCAGTTCTTC.

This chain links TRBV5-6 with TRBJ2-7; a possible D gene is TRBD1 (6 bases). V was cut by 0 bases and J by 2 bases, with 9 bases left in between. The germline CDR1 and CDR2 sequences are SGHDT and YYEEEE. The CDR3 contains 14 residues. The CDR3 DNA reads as TGTGCCAGCAGCTTGGTTCAGGGGACCTACGAGCAGTACTTC. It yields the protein CASSLVQGTYEQYF.

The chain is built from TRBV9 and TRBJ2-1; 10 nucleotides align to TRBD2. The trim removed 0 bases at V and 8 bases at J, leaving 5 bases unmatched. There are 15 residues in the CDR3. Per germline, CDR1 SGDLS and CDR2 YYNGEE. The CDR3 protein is CASSVDRTSGDEQFF. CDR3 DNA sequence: TGTGCCAGCAGCGTAGACAGGACTAGCGGCGATGAGCAGTTCTTC. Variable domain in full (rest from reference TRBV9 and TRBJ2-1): DSGVTQTPKHLITATGQRVTLRCSPRSGDLSVYWYQQSLDQGLQFLIQYYNGEERAKGNILERFSAQQFPDLHSELNLSSLELGDSALYFCASSVDRTSGDEQFFGPGTRLTVL.

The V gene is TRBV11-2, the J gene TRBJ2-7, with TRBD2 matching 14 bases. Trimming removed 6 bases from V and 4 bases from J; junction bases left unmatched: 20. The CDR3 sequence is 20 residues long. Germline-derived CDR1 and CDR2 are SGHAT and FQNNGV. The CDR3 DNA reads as TGTGCCAGCAGTTTAAATATTCGCTTGGGACTAGCGGGAGCTGATTACGAGCAGTACTTC. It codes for CASSLNIRLGLAGADYEQYF.

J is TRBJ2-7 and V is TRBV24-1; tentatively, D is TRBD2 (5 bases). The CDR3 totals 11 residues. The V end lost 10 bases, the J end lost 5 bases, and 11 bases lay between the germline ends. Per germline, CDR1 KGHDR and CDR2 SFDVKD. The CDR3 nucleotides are TGTGCCACTAGCCTCGGGGACGAGCAGTACTTC. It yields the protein CATSLGDEQYF.